The 30 T cell receptor beta chains in this list originate from one sample, sequenced in a study of cytomegalovirus exposure and HLA in healthy donors. PCR involved 60 Vbeta and 13 Jbeta primers. Data came from immunoSEQ multiplex PCR; TCRdb stores just in-frame clones and leaves some out. The sample has around 150,000 clones, roughly 87% seen once. Sequenced sample: PBMCs. The receptor set was obtained from a woman aged 25-40 years in good health and CMV-seronegative.

This clone was seen once. The chain uses TRBV6-5 and TRBJ2-5; possibly TRBD2 for D (7 bases). The J call is in doubt because the DNA end fits TRBJ2-7 better. The CDR3 totals 14 residues. CDR1 and CDR2 from the germline V gene are MNHEY and SVGAGI. CDR3 region: CASSTRGRAAEQYF. The CDR3 region has the DNA TGTGCCAGCAGTACGAGGGGGAGGGCAGCCGAGCAGTACTTC.

The rearrangement links TRBV9 to TRBJ1-3, with a tentative D call TRBD1 (5 bases). Trimming cost V 4 bases and J 0 bases, with 17 bases left between them. Germline V gene sequence: CDR1 SGDLS, CDR2 YYNGEE. There are 17 residues in the CDR3. CDR3 bases: TGTGCCAGCAGCCCCCGACAGAATAAACCCTCTGGAAACACCATATATTTT. It specifies CASSPRQNKPSGNTIYF.

The chain links TRBV7-9 to TRBJ2-5; D is ambiguous. In germline, CDR1 is SEHNR, CDR2 FQNEAQ (reference sequence). This CDR3 is built from 11 residues. Trimming removed 5 bases from V and 1 base from J, with 2 bases in between. CDR3 in DNA: TGTGCCAGCAGCCTCCAAGAGACCCAGTACTTC. Translated: CASSLQETQYF.

This sequence joins TRBV5-4 and TRBJ1-4, with D hard to call. Germline assignment: CDR1 SGHNT and CDR2 YYREEE (reference sequence). V was cut by 5 bases and J by 0 bases, with 5 bases left in between. The CDR3 contains 13 residues. The CDR3 nucleotides are TGTGCCAGCAGGGCGGCAACTAATGAAAAACTGTTTTTT. The encoded protein is CASRAATNEKLFF.

In this sample, this clone turned up a few times. J is TRBJ2-5 and V is TRBV7-6; a weak D match, TRBD1 (5 bases). This CDR3 region has 13 residues. Per the germline V gene, CDR1 is SGHVS and CDR2 is FNYEAQ. Trimming pared 3 bases from V and 3 bases from J, leaving 8 bases between. The CDR3 coding sequence is TGTGCCAGCAGCTTTCAGGGAAAAGAGACCCAGTACTTC. Protein: CASSFQGKETQYF.

V is TRBV4-1 and J is TRBJ2-7; 7 bases map to TRBD1. CDR1 and CDR2 (germline): MGHRA, YSYEKL. J lost 1 base, V lost 0 bases, and 9 bases had no gene match. CDR3 length equals 17 residues. CDR3 nucleotide sequence: TGCGCCAGCAGCCAAGATCTAGAGAGGGGGCAGTCCTACGAGCAGTACTTC. Translated: CASSQDLERGQSYEQYF.

This clone has a single count. The chain uses TRBV7-2 and TRBJ1-1; no reliable D call. Germline lookup yields CDR1 SGHTA and CDR2 FQGNSA. The germline V and J ends were trimmed by 4 bases and 0 bases, with 12 bases remaining between them. The CDR3 is 15 residues long. The CDR3 region is CASSSPRSLNTEAFF. In nucleotides, the CDR3 is TGTGCCAGCAGCTCCCCCCGCAGTTTGAACACTGAAGCTTTCTTT. The full variable domain, in which reference TRBV7-2 and TRBJ1-1 provide the parts outside the CDR3, is GAGVSQSPSNKVTEKGKDVELRCDPISGHTALYWYRQSLGQGLEFLIYFQGNSAPDKSGLPSDRFSAERTGGSVSTLTIQRTQQEDSAVYLCASSSPRSLNTEAFFGQGTRLTVV.

This chain links TRBV7-2 with TRBJ2-1; the match to TRBD2 covers 7 bases. There are 15 residues in the CDR3. Per the germline V gene, CDR1 is SGHTA and CDR2 is FQGNSA. The trim removed 4 bases at V and 7 bases at J, leaving 10 bases unmatched. CDR3 amino acids: CASSSSGKDGNEQFF. The CDR3 nucleotides read TGTGCCAGCAGCTCCAGCGGGAAGGACGGGAATGAGCAGTTCTTC.

A few counts support this clone. V and J are TRBV4-1 and TRBJ1-5, with D possibly matching TRBD1 (5 bases). Deletions cut 4 bases from V and 2 bases from J, with 9 bases between. From germline, CDR1 is MGHRA and CDR2 YSYEKL. The CDR3 sequence is 14 residues long. CDR3 in amino acids: CASSPREGNQPQHF. CDR3 coding DNA: TGCGCCAGCAGCCCCAGGGAGGGCAATCAGCCCCAGCATTTT.

This clone has just one count. The rearrangement links TRBV11-2 to TRBJ2-7; 9 bases map to TRBD2. Germline values: CDR1 SGHAT, CDR2 FQNNGV. The V and J ends lost 2 bases and 7 bases, in that order; junction bases with no gene match: 3. There are 13 residues in the CDR3. The CDR3 loop is CASSLLAGWEQYF. For the CDR3, the DNA is TGTGCCAGCAGCTTACTAGCGGGGTGGGAGCAGTACTTC.

The J gene is TRBJ2-7, the V gene TRBV12-5; D may be TRBD2 (6 bases). The germline V and J ends were trimmed by 2 bases and 3 bases, with 11 bases remaining between them. Germline V gene sequence: CDR1 LGHNT, CDR2 FRNRAP. This CDR3 comprises 14 residues. CDR3: CASGLFGGDYEQYF. The DNA of the CDR3 is TGTGCTAGTGGTTTGTTCGGGGGTGACTACGAGCAGTACTTC.

The V gene is TRBV28, the J gene TRBJ1-5; perhaps TRBD1 as D (6 bases). The germline V gene encodes CDR1 MDHEN and CDR2 SYDVKM. The CDR3 length is 17 residues. The CDR3 DNA reads as TGTGCAGCGGGGGCAGTGCCCCACACCTTAAGCAATCAGCCCCAGCATTTT. It specifies CAAGAVPHTLSNQPQHF.

The V and J genes are TRBV2 and TRBJ1-1, with D tentatively TRBD1 (5 bases). The CDR3 covers 14 residues. CDR1 SNHLY and CDR2 FYNNEI come from the germline V gene. Deletions cut 10 bases from V and 5 bases from J, with 20 bases between. The CDR3 spells CAKTGDARGTEAFF. CDR3 in DNA: TGTGCCAAGACCGGGGACGCCCGGGGGACTGAAGCTTTCTTT. Drawing the rest from reference TRBV2 and TRBJ1-1, the complete variable domain is EPEVTQTPSHQVTQMGQEVILRCVPISNHLYFYWYRQILGQKVEFLVSFYNNEISEKSEIFDDQFSVERPDGSNFTLKIRSTKLEDSAMYFCAKTGDARGTEAFFGQGTRLTVV.

This chain uses TRBV5-8 with TRBJ2-3; tentative D call: TRBD2 (5 bases). The CDR3 sequence is 12 residues long. The V gene's germline CDR1 is SGHTS and CDR2 YDEGEE. Trimming cost V 1 base and J 11 bases, with 11 bases left between them. The CDR3: CASSLYPRGQYF. CDR3 bases: TGTGCCAGCAGCTTGTACCCCCGGGGGCAGTATTTT.

The genes are TRBV29-1 and TRBJ2-6; no reliable D call. The V gene lost 4 bases and the J gene lost 2 bases, with 9 bases spanning the gap. The CDR3 loop spans 14 amino acids. CDR1 and CDR2 from the germline V gene are SQVTM and ANQGSEA. This CDR3 reads CSVVLRPGANVLTF. The CDR3 DNA reads TGCAGCGTTGTCCTGCGGCCTGGGGCCAACGTCCTGACTTTC.

V is TRBV6-1 and J is TRBJ2-3; possibly TRBD2 for D (6 bases). CDR1 and CDR2 from the germline V gene are MNHNS and SASEGT. Trimming removed 4 bases from V and 4 bases from J, with 15 bases in between. This CDR3 spans 15 amino acids. The CDR3: CASSGLPGAPDTQYF. CDR3 sequence (DNA): TGTGCCAGCAGTGGGCTCCCGGGAGCGCCAGATACGCAGTATTTT.

This chain joins TRBV28 and TRBJ1-2, with 7 bases aligning to TRBD1. The germline V gene has CDR1 MDHEN and CDR2 SYDVKM. The length of the CDR3 is 15 residues. Germline trimming cut 2 bases from V and 8 bases from J; bases unmatched to any gene: 11. The CDR3 sequence is CASSLKGRRGRGYTF. The DNA of the CDR3 is TGTGCCAGCAGTTTAAAGGGACGGAGGGGGCGCGGCTACACCTTC.

The chain links TRBV2 to TRBJ1-3; D unresolved. The CDR3 sequence is 13 residues long. Germline CDR1 reads SNHLY; CDR2 reads FYNNEI. With 1 base removed from V and 6 bases from J, the gap between germline ends came to 7 bases. CDR3 DNA sequence: TGTGCCAGCAGTGAAGGGAGGGAAAACACCATATATTTT. Translating gives CASSEGRENTIYF.

This chain uses TRBV19 with TRBJ2-7; D is perhaps TRBD2 (7 bases). Trimming took off 5 bases at V and 2 bases at J, with 13 bases between the two ends. In germline, CDR1 is LNHDA, CDR2 SQIVND (reference sequence). The CDR3 consists of 14 residues. The CDR3 DNA is TGTGCCAGTAGTGATGGAGGGGGGGCCTACGAGCAGTACTTC. Protein: CASSDGGGAYEQYF.

The CDR3: CASGLAGGPTGELFF. The DNA for the CDR3 is TGTGCCAGCGGGCTAGCGGGAGGGCCTACCGGGGAGCTGTTTTTT. V gene TRBV2 combines with J gene TRBJ2-2; 12 bases agree with TRBD2. With V trimmed by 8 bases and J by 5 bases, 6 bases remained unmatched. Germline CDR1 reads SNHLY; CDR2 reads FYNNEI. This CDR3 is 15 amino acids long.

CDR3 residues: CASSPGLVRVNEQFF. The DNA of the CDR3 is TGTGCCAGCAGCCCGGGACTAGTACGCGTCAATGAGCAGTTCTTC. The V call is TRBV4-2, the J call TRBJ2-1; the match to TRBD2 covers 8 bases. Per germline, CDR1 LGHNA and CDR2 YNFKEQ. This CDR3 region has 15 residues. V gave up 4 bases and J gave up 6 bases; unmatched junction bases: 8.

J is TRBJ2-7 and V is TRBV2; 7 bases fit TRBD1. The CDR3 extends over 15 amino acids. Trimming took 4 bases from V and 7 from J; bases not matched to a gene: 13. Germline-derived CDR1 and CDR2 are SNHLY and FYNNEI. The CDR3, as DNA: TGTGCCAGCAGTGCCCACAAGACAGGGTCGAGGGAGCAGTACTTC. Protein product: CASSAHKTGSREQYF.

The chain joins TRBV6-5 to TRBJ2-7, with 12 positions matching TRBD2. V lost 2 bases and J lost 4; bases outside the gene matches: 6. Germline CDR1 reads MNHEY; CDR2 reads SVGAGI. The CDR3 has 16 residues. CDR3 bases: TGTGCCAGCAGTTACCCGACTAGCGGGAGCGGGTACGAGCAGTACTTC. Translation: CASSYPTSGSGYEQYF.

The chain combines TRBV6-1 with TRBJ2-3; TRBD1 agrees at 9 bases. CDR3 length equals 14 residues. Germline loops: CDR1 MNHNS, CDR2 SASEGT. The V gene end was trimmed by 7 bases and the J gene end by 4 bases; junction bases not matched to a gene: 6. CDR3 bases: TGTGCCAGCAACACAGGGGGCAACGCAGATACGCAGTATTTT. Translation: CASNTGGNADTQYF.

V usage is TRBV18 and J usage is TRBJ2-5; a weak D match, TRBD2 (6 bases). Trimming took off 2 bases at V and 5 bases at J, with 9 bases between the two ends. Germline V gene data show CDR1 as KGHSH and CDR2 as LQKENI. The CDR3 contains 13 residues. CDR3 region: CASSPGGGETQYF. For the CDR3, the DNA is TGTGCCAGCTCACCAGGGGGAGGCGAGACCCAGTACTTC.

The V gene is TRBV30, the J gene TRBJ2-1; 11 bases are a match to TRBD2. V dropped 5 bases and J dropped 8; count of bases not matched to a gene: 5. Per the germline V gene, CDR1 is GTSNPN and CDR2 is SVGIG (reference sequence). This CDR3 is 13 amino acids long. The CDR3 region has the DNA TGTGCCTGGGCCGGGACTAGCGGCGATGAGCAGTTCTTC. Its protein is CAWAGTSGDEQFF.

V is TRBV7-9 and J is TRBJ1-2; 8 bases line up with TRBD1. The V gene's germline CDR1 is SEHNR and CDR2 FQNEAQ (reference sequence). The junction had 7 bases not matched to a gene; V was cut back by 5 bases and J by 2 bases. The CDR3 has 15 amino acids. The CDR3 reads CASSPGQETNYGYTF. The DNA of the CDR3 is TGTGCCAGCAGCCCGGGACAGGAGACAAACTATGGCTACACCTTC.

This chain's CDR3 is CAWSDGRSGQAVGYTF. The CDR3, as DNA: TGTGCCTGGAGTGATGGGCGGTCGGGACAGGCCGTGGGCTACACCTTC. This chain links TRBV30 with TRBJ1-2; the match to TRBD1 covers 8 bases. Unmatched junction bases numbered 15, after V lost 1 base and J lost 8 bases. Per the germline V gene, CDR1 is GTSNPN and CDR2 is SVGIG (reference sequence). This CDR3 is built from 16 residues.

The gene calls are TRBV4-2 and TRBJ2-3, with 8 bases matching TRBD2. The CDR3 consists of 17 residues. Germline loops: CDR1 LGHNA, CDR2 YNFKEQ. Unmatched junction bases numbered 8, after V lost 0 bases and J lost 3 bases. The CDR3 DNA reads as TGTGCCAGCAGCCAAGATGTTAGCGGGATGGGGACAGATACGCAGTATTTT. It translates to CASSQDVSGMGTDTQYF.

This clone appeared once. The gene calls are TRBV7-8 and TRBJ1-3; 12 nucleotides align to TRBD1. The length of the CDR3 is 17 residues. The germline V gene has CDR1 SGHVS and CDR2 FQNEAQ. V was clipped by 5 bases and J by 1 base; unmatched bases: 6. The CDR3 loop reads CASSRDRGQLSGNTIYF. For the CDR3, the DNA is TGTGCCAGCAGCCGGGACAGGGGGCAATTGTCTGGAAACACCATATATTTT.